Following are 30 T cell receptor beta chains from one sample sequenced in a study of cytomegalovirus exposure and HLA in healthy donors. Produced via immunoSEQ multiplex PCR; TCRdb's table is partial and in-frame only. The sample contains 250,000 to 300,000 clones, 90% of which appear only once. The specimen sequenced was PBMCs. The receptors stem from a woman under 30 in good health and CMV-seronegative.

The rearrangement links TRBV7-9 to TRBJ2-2, with 9 nucleotides matching TRBD1. Germline lookup yields CDR1 SEHNR and CDR2 FQNEAQ (reference sequence). This CDR3 has 15 residues. V dropped 4 bases and J dropped 5; count of bases not matched to a gene: 5. The CDR3 here is CASSSRDRATGELFF. The CDR3 DNA reads as TGTGCCAGCAGCTCCCGGGACAGGGCTACCGGGGAGCTGTTTTTT.

The chain joins TRBV5-1 to TRBJ2-7, with 8 bases matching TRBD1. The CDR3 runs 15 residues. Per germline, CDR1 SGHRS and CDR2 YFSETQ. V dropped 4 bases and J dropped 5; count of bases not matched to a gene: 11. DNA for the CDR3: TGCGCCAGCAGCAGCCGGACAGGGTGGTCCGACGAGCAGTACTTC. It codes for CASSSRTGWSDEQYF.

This clone was detected only once. V and J are TRBV28 and TRBJ2-1; 10 bases fit TRBD1. V lost 3 bases and J lost 4; bases outside the gene matches: 9. The CDR3 consists of 17 residues. Germline V gene lookup returns CDR1 MDHEN and CDR2 SYDVKM. The CDR3 spells CASSFTGGTGEYNEQFF. CDR3 DNA sequence: TGTGCCAGCAGTTTCACCGGCGGGACAGGGGAATACAATGAGCAGTTCTTC.

This rearrangement joins TRBV7-6 to TRBJ2-5, with a possible D match to TRBD2 (5 bases). This CDR3 comprises 16 residues. Trimming took off 5 bases at V and 1 base at J, with 17 bases between the two ends. Germline-derived CDR1 and CDR2 are SGHVS and FNYEAQ. DNA for the CDR3: TGTGCCAGCAGCCCCCTTGGGGAGCCCACCCAAGAGACCCAGTACTTC. Translating gives CASSPLGEPTQETQYF.

This rearrangement joins TRBV19 to TRBJ1-5, with 7 bases identical to TRBD1. CDR1 is LNHDA and CDR2 is SQIVND in the germline V gene (reference sequence). The CDR3 extends over 15 amino acids. The junction had 6 bases not matched to a gene; V was cut back by 2 bases and J by 5 bases. The DNA for the CDR3 is TGTGCCAGTAGTATACCAGGACAGGCAGATCAGCCCCAGCATTTT. It yields the protein CASSIPGQADQPQHF.

The chain joins TRBV9 to TRBJ1-4; tentatively, D is TRBD1 (6 bases). V was cut by 4 bases and J by 5 bases, with 12 bases left in between. This CDR3 comprises 14 residues. Germline V CDR1 and CDR2: SGDLS, YYNGEE. The CDR3 loop reads CASSTGHENEKLFF. CDR3 DNA sequence: TGTGCCAGCAGCACGGGACACGAGAATGAAAAACTGTTTTTT.

V usage is TRBV5-1 and J usage is TRBJ2-1; 9 bases match TRBD1. The CDR3 length is 13 residues. The germline CDR1 and CDR2 sequences are SGHRS and YFSETQ. V trimming: 4 bases; J trimming: 9 bases; junction bases outside the gene matches: 5. CDR3 nucleotide sequence: TGCGCCAGCAGCCGGACAGGGGAAGGTGAGCAGTTCTTC. Protein: CASSRTGEGEQFF.

The J gene is TRBJ1-2, the V gene TRBV6-5; 8 bases align to TRBD1. This CDR3 has 15 amino acids. The trim removed 2 bases at V and 4 bases at J, leaving 6 bases unmatched. Germline V CDR1 and CDR2: MNHEY, SVGAGI. CDR3 in amino acids: CASSYGQGSPYGYTF. The DNA for the CDR3 is TGTGCCAGCAGTTACGGACAGGGCTCACCCTATGGCTACACCTTC.

The chain uses TRBV5-4 and TRBJ2-1; D is possibly TRBD2 (7 bases). Germline CDR1 reads SGHNT; CDR2 reads YYREEE (reference sequence). The V and J ends lost 6 bases and 8 bases respectively, with 15 bases between them. The CDR3 spans 13 residues. CDR3 residues: CASNLGGADEQFF. CDR3 nucleotides: TGTGCCAGCAACCTTGGGGGGGCAGATGAGCAGTTCTTC.

This clone is a singleton in its sample. The chain has TRBV20-1 and TRBJ1-1; 9 positions match TRBD1. Germline lookup yields CDR1 DFQATT and CDR2 SNEGSKA (reference sequence). V lost 3 bases, J lost 7 bases, and 0 bases stayed unmatched. The CDR3 is made up of 11 amino acids. In nucleotides, the CDR3 is TGCAGTGCTAGGGACAGGGGTGAAGCTTTCTTT. It yields the protein CSARDRGEAFF.

The chain carries TRBV19 and TRBJ1-4; 7 nucleotides align to TRBD1. CDR3 size: 13 residues. With V trimmed by 5 bases and J by 7 bases, 4 bases remained unmatched. Germline V gene sequence: CDR1 LNHDA, CDR2 SQIVND (reference sequence). CDR3 loop: CASSDRAREKLFF. CDR3 nucleotide sequence: TGTGCCAGTAGTGACAGGGCCCGTGAAAAACTGTTTTTT.

This chain uses TRBV27 with TRBJ1-6; D is ambiguous. CDR1 and CDR2 (germline): MNHEY, SMNVEV (reference sequence). This CDR3 contains 17 residues. Trimming removed 3 bases at V and 0 bases at J, with 12 bases between. The DNA of the CDR3 is TGTGCCAGCAGTTTGACGCCCGCAGGCTCCTATAATTCACCCCTCCACTTT. It specifies CASSLTPAGSYNSPLHF.

The chain joins TRBV19 to TRBJ2-1; D is possibly TRBD2 (7 bases). The CDR3 totals 15 residues. The ends were cut back, 7 bases at V and 6 bases at J, with 19 bases in the middle. Germline CDR1 reads LNHDA; CDR2 reads SQIVND (reference sequence). This chain's CDR3 is CASTQDGGHSNEQFF. The CDR3 DNA reads TGTGCCAGTACCCAAGACGGGGGGCACTCCAATGAGCAGTTCTTC.

The rearrangement links TRBV27 to TRBJ1-2; 8 bases fit TRBD1. V lost 3 bases and J lost 3; bases outside the gene matches: 6. The CDR3 has 15 residues. Germline V gene sequence: CDR1 MNHEY, CDR2 SMNVEV (reference sequence). This CDR3 is CASSFHGQGYYGYTF. The CDR3 DNA sequence: TGTGCCAGCAGTTTCCATGGACAGGGATACTATGGCTACACCTTC.

This chain uses TRBV29-1 with TRBJ2-5, with D possibly TRBD2 on 6 matching bases. Trimming shortened V by 4 bases and J by 1 base, and 13 bases separated the two germline ends. Germline V gene data show CDR1 as SQVTM and CDR2 as ANQGSEA. The CDR3 loop spans 14 amino acids. Here the CDR3 reads CSVGGGGVQETQYF. The CDR3, as DNA: TGCAGCGTTGGGGGAGGTGGAGTCCAAGAGACCCAGTACTTC. The whole variable domain, remainder taken from reference TRBV29-1 and TRBJ2-5, is SAVISQKPSRDICQRGTSLTIQCQVDSQVTMMFWYRQQPGQSLTLIATANQGSEATYESGFVIDKFPISRPNLTFSTLTVSNMSPEDSSIYLCSVGGGGVQETQYFGPGTRLLVL.

This chain links TRBV19 with TRBJ2-3; TRBD1 aligns across 7 bases. The CDR3 spans 17 residues. Germline V gene data show CDR1 as LNHDA and CDR2 as SQIVND (reference sequence). J was trimmed by 1 base and V by 3 bases; bases with no gene match: 10. CDR3 coding DNA: TGTGCCAGTAGTATCTTCTTTGTGCAGGGGGGCACAGATACGCAGTATTTT. It specifies CASSIFFVQGGTDTQYF.

The CDR3 sequence is CASSLVRGRPYEQYF. The CDR3 DNA sequence: TGTGCCAGCAGCTTAGTCAGGGGGCGTCCCTACGAGCAGTACTTC. The genes are TRBV7-9 and TRBJ2-7; 8 nucleotides line up with TRBD1. This CDR3 spans 15 amino acids. CDR1 and CDR2 (germline): SEHNR, FQNEAQ (reference sequence). Trimming took 1 base from V and 2 from J; bases not matched to a gene: 4.

The chain combines TRBV10-3 with TRBJ1-1; no clear D gene. The V end lost 4 bases, the J end lost 1 base, and 19 bases lay between the germline ends. The germline V gene encodes CDR1 ENHRY and CDR2 SYGVKD. CDR3 length: 17 residues. CDR3: CAISGFGLGGRNTEAFF. The CDR3 bases are TGTGCCATCAGTGGGTTCGGGCTGGGAGGGAGGAACACTGAAGCTTTCTTT.

J is TRBJ2-2 and V is TRBV9, with TRBD2 matching 7 bases. CDR1 is SGDLS and CDR2 is YYNGEE in the germline V gene. CDR3 size: 16 residues. The V gene end was trimmed by 3 bases and the J gene end by 1 base; junction bases not matched to a gene: 6. This chain's CDR3 is CASSAPGLLNTGELFF. CDR3 DNA sequence: TGTGCCAGCAGCGCACCGGGACTATTGAACACCGGGGAGCTGTTTTTT. Full variable domain (rest looked up from reference TRBV9 and TRBJ2-2): DSGVTQTPKHLITATGQRVTLRCSPRSGDLSVYWYQQSLDQGLQFLIQYYNGEERAKGNILERFSAQQFPDLHSELNLSSLELGDSALYFCASSAPGLLNTGELFFGEGSRLTVL.

J is TRBJ2-1 and V is TRBV7-9; D possibly corresponds to TRBD2 (5 bases). The germline V gene has CDR1 SEHNR and CDR2 FQNEAQ (reference sequence). Trimming took off 1 base at V and 5 bases at J, with 15 bases between the two ends. This CDR3 has 16 amino acids. Here the CDR3 reads CASSLVTGRGNNEQFF. The CDR3 coding sequence is TGTGCCAGCAGCTTAGTAACGGGTCGGGGTAACAATGAGCAGTTCTTC.

This clone was observed a few times. In DNA, the CDR3 is TGTGCCAGCAGCCAGAGACAGGGGGCATACGAGCAGTACTTC. It specifies CASSQRQGAYEQYF. V is TRBV7-9 and J is TRBJ2-7, with 10 bases lining up with TRBD1. Germline-derived CDR1 and CDR2 are SEHNR and FQNEAQ (reference sequence). The V gene end was trimmed by 5 bases and the J gene end by 4 bases; junction bases not matched to a gene: 5. The CDR3 length is 14 residues.

The V and J genes are TRBV5-1 and TRBJ2-7, with 8 positions matching TRBD2. This CDR3 has 15 amino acids. Germline CDR1 is SGHRS and CDR2 is YFSETQ. V was pared by 4 bases and J by 4 bases, with 10 bases of the junction left unmatched. The CDR3 DNA follows: TGCGCCAGCAGCCCCTGGGGTAGCGGGATATACGAGCAGTACTTC. Residues: CASSPWGSGIYEQYF.

The chain carries TRBV7-9 and TRBJ2-7, with D possibly matching TRBD1 (6 bases). Looked up from germline, CDR1 is SEHNR and CDR2 is FQNEAQ (reference sequence). Trimming stripped 6 bases from V and 9 bases from J, with 21 bases between. This CDR3 spans 14 amino acids. The CDR3 DNA reads TGTGCCAGCAGGGCAAGCGAACCGATAGGGGGGCAGTACTTC. Its protein product is CASRASEPIGGQYF.

This clone showed up just once. The rearrangement joins TRBV6-4 to TRBJ2-1, with D possibly matching TRBD1 (6 bases). The germline V and J ends were trimmed by 3 bases and 5 bases, with 14 bases remaining between them. The CDR3 has 15 amino acids. Germline CDR1 is MRHNA and CDR2 is SNTAGT. The CDR3 DNA reads TGTGCCAGCAGTGAACAGGGTGGCGAGAACAATGAGCAGTTCTTC. Encoded protein: CASSEQGGENNEQFF.

The genes are TRBV25-1 and TRBJ2-5; 7 nucleotides align to TRBD2. Germline V CDR1 and CDR2: MGHDK, SYGVNS. The CDR3 contains 16 residues. Losses at the gene ends were 6 bases for V and 1 base for J; bases not matched to a gene: 11. The CDR3 here is CASRGGVAGVQETQYF. The CDR3 region has the DNA TGTGCCAGCAGGGGGGGGGTAGCGGGTGTCCAAGAGACCCAGTACTTC.

The rearrangement links TRBV10-3 to TRBJ2-7; TRBD1 matches at 11 bases. The J segment lost 5 bases and the V segment lost 10 bases, leaving 10 bases of the junction unmatched. The CDR3 extends over 14 amino acids. The germline CDR1 and CDR2 sequences are ENHRY and SYGVKD. The CDR3 nucleotides read TGTGCCAGCAAGCCGGGACAGGGGGACCACGAGCAGTACTTC. Translated: CASKPGQGDHEQYF.

This clone was seen only once. The genes are TRBV6-1 and TRBJ1-1, with D possibly matching TRBD1 (5 bases). The CDR3 length is 18 residues. Germline CDR1 and CDR2: MNHNS and SASEGT. Deletions cut 3 bases from V and 1 base from J, with 21 bases between. CDR3 loop: CASSDVPAGSTGNTEAFF. The CDR3 DNA is TGTGCCAGCAGTGACGTCCCCGCAGGGTCAACGGGGAACACTGAAGCTTTCTTT.

The chain has TRBV5-6 and TRBJ2-5; 9 bases align to TRBD1. The length of the CDR3 is 16 residues. CDR1 and CDR2 from the germline V gene are SGHDT and YYEEEE. Germline trimming cut 0 bases from V and 4 bases from J; bases unmatched to any gene: 7. The CDR3 DNA follows: TGTGCCAGCAGCTTGGCGGGGACAGGGAGGGCAGAGACCCAGTACTTC. It encodes CASSLAGTGRAETQYF.

The chain is built from TRBV7-9 and TRBJ2-3; maybe TRBD2 (6 bases). The V gene's germline CDR1 is SEHNR and CDR2 FQNEAQ (reference sequence). V was cut by 1 base and J by 2 bases, with 10 bases left in between. This CDR3 region has 15 residues. CDR3 residues: CASSLGWGDTDTQYF. The CDR3, as DNA: TGTGCCAGCAGCTTAGGTTGGGGGGACACAGATACGCAGTATTTT.

The chain couples TRBV27 to TRBJ2-3; D is undetermined. The CDR3 has 17 residues. Germline V CDR1 and CDR2: MNHEY, SMNVEV (reference sequence). Trimming shortened V by 2 bases and J by 0 bases, and 15 bases separated the two germline ends. CDR3 sequence reads: CASSLRPGRLSTDTQYF. As DNA, the CDR3 is TGTGCCAGCAGTTTACGCCCCGGCAGGTTGAGCACAGATACGCAGTATTTT.